This paragraph reports one T cell receptor beta chain. Its antigen is still unknown. This sample is part of a study of T cell responses to AZD1222 COVID-19 vaccine. The CDR3 sequence is 14 residues long. Trimming left V 6 bases short and J 3 bases short, with 14 bases between. Germline loops: CDR1 MNHEY, CDR2 SVGAGI. This table comes from immunoSEQ multiplex PCR, and its TCRdb copy is limited to in-frame clones, with some not included. This table holds approximately 170,000 clones, just over 90% found once. Findings and limits, study-wide: Close to half of spike-specific TCRs reportedly recognize unmutated variant regions. No repertoire was sampled before or during the peak T cell response, only after it. Donors were mostly white British, more females; clonal diversity possibly underestimated.

The TCR comes from an adult who received the AZD1222 COVID-19 vaccine. The rearrangement links TRBV6-5 to TRBJ1-1, with D tentatively TRBD1 (5 bases). Sequences were derived from peripheral blood, sampled 28 days after the second AZD1222 dose. In DNA, the CDR3 is TGTGCCAGCAGGAAAGGGCAAGGGGACACTGAAGCTTTCTTT. It is translated as CASRKGQGDTEAFF.